One sample yielded the 5 T cell receptor beta chains listed below, sequenced in a study of cytomegalovirus exposure and HLA in healthy donors. Primers included in the PCR were 60 Vbeta and 13 Jbeta primers. Produced via immunoSEQ multiplex PCR; TCRdb's table is partial and in-frame only. The sample holds 200,000 to 250,000 clones, around 89% seen once. Sequences were obtained from PBMCs. These receptor sequences come from a woman aged 18-29 years in good health and CMV-seronegative.

The chain employs TRBV6-4 and TRBJ2-1, with D possibly TRBD2 on 6 matching bases. The CDR3 length is 13 residues. Germline CDR1 is MRHNA and CDR2 is SNTAGT. Trimming removed 8 bases at V and 4 bases at J, with 12 bases between. The CDR3 region has the DNA TGTGCCAGCCTGGACTATAATTACAATGAGCAGTTCTTC. It yields the protein CASLDYNYNEQFF.

The chain couples TRBV6-5 to TRBJ2-5; 12 nucleotides line up with TRBD1. The better agreement between TRBJ2-7 and the DNA end casts doubt on the J call. Germline V gene lookup returns CDR1 MNHEY and CDR2 SVGAGI. This CDR3 has 14 amino acids. The DNA of the CDR3 is TGTGCCAGCAGTTCCGGGACAGGGGGCGGCGAGCAGTACTTC. Encoded protein: CASSSGTGGGEQYF.

This chain uses TRBV19 with TRBJ1-4; 7 bases align to TRBD1. CDR1 and CDR2 from the germline V gene are LNHDA and SQIVND (reference sequence). Trimming at V came to 2 bases and at J to 3 bases, leaving 0 bases not matched to a gene. CDR3 length: 14 residues. This CDR3 reads CASSIQGANEKLFF. The CDR3 bases are TGTGCCAGTAGTATACAGGGGGCTAATGAAAAACTGTTTTTT.

This chain connects TRBV27 to TRBJ2-3; D gene uncertain. This CDR3 contains 12 residues. The germline gives CDR1 MNHEY, CDR2 SMNVEV (reference sequence). Trimming shortened V by 7 bases and J by 8 bases, and 13 bases separated the two germline ends. The CDR3 sequence is CASTSHPVTQYF. CDR3 DNA sequence: TGTGCCAGCACCTCCCACCCGGTTACGCAGTATTTT.

The rearrangement uses TRBV6-5 and TRBJ1-1; tentative D call: TRBD1 (6 bases). This CDR3 spans 14 amino acids. The V end lost 8 bases, the J end lost 1 base, and 14 bases lay between the germline ends. CDR1 and CDR2 (germline): MNHEY, SVGAGI. The CDR3 sequence: CASGTGRGNTEAFF. CDR3 coding DNA: TGTGCCAGCGGCACAGGGAGGGGGAACACTGAAGCTTTCTTT.